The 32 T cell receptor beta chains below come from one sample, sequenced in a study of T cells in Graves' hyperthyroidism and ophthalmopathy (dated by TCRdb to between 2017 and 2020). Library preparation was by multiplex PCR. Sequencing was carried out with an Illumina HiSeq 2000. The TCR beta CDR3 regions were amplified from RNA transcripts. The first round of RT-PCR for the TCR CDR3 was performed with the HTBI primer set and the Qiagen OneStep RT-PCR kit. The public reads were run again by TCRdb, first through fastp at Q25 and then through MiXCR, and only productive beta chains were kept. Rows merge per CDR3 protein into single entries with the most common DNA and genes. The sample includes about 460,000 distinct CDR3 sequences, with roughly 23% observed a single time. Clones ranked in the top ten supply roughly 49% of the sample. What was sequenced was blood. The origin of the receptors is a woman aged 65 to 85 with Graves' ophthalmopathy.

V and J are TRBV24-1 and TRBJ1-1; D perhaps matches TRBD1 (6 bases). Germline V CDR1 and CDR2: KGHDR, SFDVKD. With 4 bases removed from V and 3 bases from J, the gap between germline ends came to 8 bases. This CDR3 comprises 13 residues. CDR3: CATSDWTDTEAFF. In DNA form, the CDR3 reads TGTGCCACCAGTGACTGGACAGACACTGAAGCTTTCTTT.

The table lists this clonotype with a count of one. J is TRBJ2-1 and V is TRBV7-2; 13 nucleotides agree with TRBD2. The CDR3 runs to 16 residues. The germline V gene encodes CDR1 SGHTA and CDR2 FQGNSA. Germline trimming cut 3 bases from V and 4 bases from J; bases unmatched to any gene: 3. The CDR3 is CASSFRLAGGYNEQFF. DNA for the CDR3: TGTGCCAGCAGCTTCAGACTAGCGGGGGGATACAATGAGCAGTTCTTC.

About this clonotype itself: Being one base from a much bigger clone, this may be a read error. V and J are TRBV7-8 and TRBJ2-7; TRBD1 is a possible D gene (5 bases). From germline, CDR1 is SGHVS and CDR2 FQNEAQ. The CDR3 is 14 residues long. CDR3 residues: CASNDRSSSYEQHF. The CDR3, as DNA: TGTGCCAGCAACGACAGATCGAGCTCCTACGAGCAGCACTTC.

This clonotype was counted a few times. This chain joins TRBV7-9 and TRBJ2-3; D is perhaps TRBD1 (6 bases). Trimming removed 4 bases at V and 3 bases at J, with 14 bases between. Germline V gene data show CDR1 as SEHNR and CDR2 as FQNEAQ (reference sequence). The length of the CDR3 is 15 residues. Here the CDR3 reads CASSSGTFFTDTQYF. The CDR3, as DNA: TGTGCCAGCAGCTCCGGGACATTCTTTACAGATACGCAGTATTTT.

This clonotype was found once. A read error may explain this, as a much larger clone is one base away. CDR3 in DNA: TGTGCCAGCAGCCAAAACAGCTACAATGAGCAGTTCTTC. This sequence encodes CASSQNSYNEQFF. The chain links TRBV19 to TRBJ2-1; D is unresolved. Germline assignment: CDR1 LNHDA and CDR2 SQIVND (reference sequence). The CDR3 spans 13 residues. Trimming pared 9 bases from V and 3 bases from J, leaving 12 bases between.

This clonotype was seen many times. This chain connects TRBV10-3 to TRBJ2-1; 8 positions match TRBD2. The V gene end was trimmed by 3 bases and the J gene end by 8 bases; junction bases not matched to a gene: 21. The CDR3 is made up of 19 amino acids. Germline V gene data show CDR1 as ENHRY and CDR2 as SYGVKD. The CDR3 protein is CAISERGPFSGGRMDEQFF. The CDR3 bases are TGTGCCATCAGTGAACGGGGTCCCTTCTCGGGCGGGAGGATGGATGAGCAGTTCTTC.

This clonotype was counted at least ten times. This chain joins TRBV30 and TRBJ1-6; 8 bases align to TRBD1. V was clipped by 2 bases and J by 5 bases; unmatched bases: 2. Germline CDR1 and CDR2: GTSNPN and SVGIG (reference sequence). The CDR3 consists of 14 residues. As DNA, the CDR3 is TGTGCCTGGAGTAGGGGACAGGATAATTCACCCCTCCACTTT. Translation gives CAWSRGQDNSPLHF.

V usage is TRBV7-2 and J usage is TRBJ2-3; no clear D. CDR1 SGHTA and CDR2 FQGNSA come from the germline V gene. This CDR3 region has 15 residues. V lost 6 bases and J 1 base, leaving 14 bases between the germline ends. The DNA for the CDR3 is TGTGCCAGCAGTCCCCGACCTAAGGGCACAGATACGCAGTATTTT. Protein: CASSPRPKGTDTQYF.

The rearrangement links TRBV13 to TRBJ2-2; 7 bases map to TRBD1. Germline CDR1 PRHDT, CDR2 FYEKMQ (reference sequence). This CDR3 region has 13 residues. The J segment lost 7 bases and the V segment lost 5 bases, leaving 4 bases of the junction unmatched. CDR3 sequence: CASSTGVDGELFF. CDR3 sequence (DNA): TGTGCCAGCAGCACAGGGGTGGACGGGGAGCTGTTTTTT.

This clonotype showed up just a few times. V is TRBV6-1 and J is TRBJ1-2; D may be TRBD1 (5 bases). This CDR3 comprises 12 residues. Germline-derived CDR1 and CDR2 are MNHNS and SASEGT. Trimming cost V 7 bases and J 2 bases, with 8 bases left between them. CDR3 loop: CASIGDNYGYTF. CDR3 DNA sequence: TGTGCCAGCATTGGGGACAACTATGGCTACACCTTC.

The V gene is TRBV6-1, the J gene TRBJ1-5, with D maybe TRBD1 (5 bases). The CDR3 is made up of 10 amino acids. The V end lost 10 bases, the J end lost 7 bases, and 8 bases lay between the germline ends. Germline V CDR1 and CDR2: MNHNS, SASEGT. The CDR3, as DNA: TGTGCCACCCGGGGCCAGCCCCAGCATTTT. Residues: CATRGQPQHF.

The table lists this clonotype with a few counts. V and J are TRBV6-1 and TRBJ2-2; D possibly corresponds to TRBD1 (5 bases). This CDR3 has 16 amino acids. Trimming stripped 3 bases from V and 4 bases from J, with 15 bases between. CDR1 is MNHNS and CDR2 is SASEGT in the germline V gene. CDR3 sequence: CASSDRGQRGTGELFF. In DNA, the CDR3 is TGTGCCAGCAGTGATAGGGGTCAGCGAGGCACCGGGGAGCTGTTTTTT.

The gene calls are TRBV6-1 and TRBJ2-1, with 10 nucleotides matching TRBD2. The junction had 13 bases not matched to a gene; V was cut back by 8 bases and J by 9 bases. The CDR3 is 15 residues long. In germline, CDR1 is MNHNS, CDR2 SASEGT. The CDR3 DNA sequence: TGTGCCAGCGTATTCCTAGCGGGAGAAAGTGGTGAGCAGTTCTTC. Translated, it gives CASVFLAGESGEQFF.

The CDR3 DNA is TGTGCCAGCAGCCGAACAGGGGGCGGCGGGGAGCTGTTTTTT. As protein: CASSRTGGGGELFF. This chain uses TRBV13 with TRBJ2-2, with 9 bases identical to TRBD1. This CDR3 spans 14 amino acids. Germline values: CDR1 PRHDT, CDR2 FYEKMQ (reference sequence). V lost 5 bases, J lost 7 bases, and 5 bases stayed unmatched.

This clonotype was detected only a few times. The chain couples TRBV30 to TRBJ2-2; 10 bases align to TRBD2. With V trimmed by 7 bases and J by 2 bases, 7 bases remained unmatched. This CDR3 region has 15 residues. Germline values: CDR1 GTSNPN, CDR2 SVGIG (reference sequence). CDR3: CAYSTSGTNTGELFF. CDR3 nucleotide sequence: TGTGCCTACTCAACTAGCGGGACAAACACCGGGGAGCTGTTTTTT.

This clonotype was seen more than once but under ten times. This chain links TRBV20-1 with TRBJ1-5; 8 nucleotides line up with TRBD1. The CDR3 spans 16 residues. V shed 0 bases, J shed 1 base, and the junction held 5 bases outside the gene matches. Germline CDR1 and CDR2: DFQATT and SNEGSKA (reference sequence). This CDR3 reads CSARDRQGSSNQPQHF. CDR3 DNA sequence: TGCAGTGCTAGAGATCGACAGGGGTCGAGCAATCAGCCCCAGCATTTT.

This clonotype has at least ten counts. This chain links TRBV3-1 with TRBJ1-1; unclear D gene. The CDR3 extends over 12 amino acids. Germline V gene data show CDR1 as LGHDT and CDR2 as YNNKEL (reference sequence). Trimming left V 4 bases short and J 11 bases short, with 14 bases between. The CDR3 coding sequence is TGTGCCAGCAGCCCAGCTGGGCGAGATGCTTTCTTT. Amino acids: CASSPAGRDAFF.

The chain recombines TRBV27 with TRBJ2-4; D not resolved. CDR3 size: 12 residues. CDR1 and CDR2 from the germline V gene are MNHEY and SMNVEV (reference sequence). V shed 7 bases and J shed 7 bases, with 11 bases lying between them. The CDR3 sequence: CASNPDLNIQYF. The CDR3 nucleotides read TGTGCCAGCAATCCAGACCTCAACATTCAGTACTTC.

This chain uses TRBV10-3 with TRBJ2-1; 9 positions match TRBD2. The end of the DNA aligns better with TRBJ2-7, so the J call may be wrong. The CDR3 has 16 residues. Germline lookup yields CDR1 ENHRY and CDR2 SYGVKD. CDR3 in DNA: TGTGCCATCAGTGACTTTACTAGCGGGTCCTACTTGGAGCAGTACTTC. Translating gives CAISDFTSGSYLEQYF.

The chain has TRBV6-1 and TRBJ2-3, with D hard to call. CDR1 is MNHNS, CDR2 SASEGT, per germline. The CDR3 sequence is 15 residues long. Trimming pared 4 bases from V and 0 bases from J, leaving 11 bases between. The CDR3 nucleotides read TGTGCCAGCAGTGTTTGGATCCCTAGCACAGATACGCAGTATTTT. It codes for CASSVWIPSTDTQYF.

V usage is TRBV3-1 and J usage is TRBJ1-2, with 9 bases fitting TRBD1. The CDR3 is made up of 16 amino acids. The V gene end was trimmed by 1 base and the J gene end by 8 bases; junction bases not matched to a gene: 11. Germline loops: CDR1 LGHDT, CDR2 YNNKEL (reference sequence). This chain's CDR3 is CASSQGRGDRAGGYTF. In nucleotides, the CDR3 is TGTGCCAGCAGCCAAGGAAGAGGGGACAGGGCGGGAGGCTACACCTTC.

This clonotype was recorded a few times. The CDR3 reads CASSHTPGTEAFF. The CDR3 bases are TGTGCCAGCAGCCACACCCCGGGGACTGAAGCTTTCTTT. The rearrangement uses TRBV7-9 and TRBJ1-1, with D hard to call. Germline-derived CDR1 and CDR2 are SEHNR and FQNEAQ (reference sequence). The CDR3 totals 13 residues. V was shortened by 5 bases and J by 5 bases, with 12 bases between the two germline ends.

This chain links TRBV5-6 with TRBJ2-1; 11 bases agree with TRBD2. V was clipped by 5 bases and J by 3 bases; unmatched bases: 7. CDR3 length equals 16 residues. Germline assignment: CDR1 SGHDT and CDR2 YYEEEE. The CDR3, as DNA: TGTGCCAGCAGTCCCCTAGCGGGAGGCTTCTACAATGAGCAGTTCTTC. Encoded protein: CASSPLAGGFYNEQFF.

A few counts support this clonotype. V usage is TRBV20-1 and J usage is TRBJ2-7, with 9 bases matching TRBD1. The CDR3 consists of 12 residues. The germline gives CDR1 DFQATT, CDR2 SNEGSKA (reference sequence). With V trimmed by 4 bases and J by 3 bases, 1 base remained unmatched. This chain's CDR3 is CSAMDRGYEQYF. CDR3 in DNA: TGCAGTGCTATGGACAGGGGCTACGAGCAGTACTTC.

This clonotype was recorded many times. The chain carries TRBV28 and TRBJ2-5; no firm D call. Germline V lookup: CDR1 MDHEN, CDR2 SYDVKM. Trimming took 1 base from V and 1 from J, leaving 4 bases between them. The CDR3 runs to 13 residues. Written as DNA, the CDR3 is TGTGCCAGCAGTTTATACGGCCAAGAGACCCAGTACTTC. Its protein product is CASSLYGQETQYF.

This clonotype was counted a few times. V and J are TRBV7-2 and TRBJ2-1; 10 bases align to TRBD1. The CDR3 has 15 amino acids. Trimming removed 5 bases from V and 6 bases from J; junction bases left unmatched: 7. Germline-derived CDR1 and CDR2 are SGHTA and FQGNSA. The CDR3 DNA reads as TGTGCCAGCAGCCCGGGACAGGGGTTTCGCAATGAGCAGTTCTTC. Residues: CASSPGQGFRNEQFF.

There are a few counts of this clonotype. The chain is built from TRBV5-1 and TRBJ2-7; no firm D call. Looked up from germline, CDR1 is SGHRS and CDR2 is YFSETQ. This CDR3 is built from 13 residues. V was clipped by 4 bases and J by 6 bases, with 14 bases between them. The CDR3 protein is CASSEWNGLEQYF. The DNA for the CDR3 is TGCGCCAGCAGCGAGTGGAACGGGCTCGAGCAGTACTTC.

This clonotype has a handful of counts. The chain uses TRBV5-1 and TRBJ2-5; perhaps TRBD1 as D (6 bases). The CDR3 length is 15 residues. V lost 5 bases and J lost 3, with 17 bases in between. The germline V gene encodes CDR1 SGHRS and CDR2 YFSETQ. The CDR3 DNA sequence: TGCGCCAGCAGTCGACTCAACAGGGAAGAAGAGACCCAGTACTTC. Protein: CASSRLNREEETQYF.

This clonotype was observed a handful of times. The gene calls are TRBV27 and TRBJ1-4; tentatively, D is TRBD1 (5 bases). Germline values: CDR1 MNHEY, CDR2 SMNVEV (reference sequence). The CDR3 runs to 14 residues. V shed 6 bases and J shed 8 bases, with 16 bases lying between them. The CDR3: CASSPMATAEKLFF. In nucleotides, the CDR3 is TGTGCCAGCAGCCCCATGGCGACAGCGGAAAAACTGTTTTTT.

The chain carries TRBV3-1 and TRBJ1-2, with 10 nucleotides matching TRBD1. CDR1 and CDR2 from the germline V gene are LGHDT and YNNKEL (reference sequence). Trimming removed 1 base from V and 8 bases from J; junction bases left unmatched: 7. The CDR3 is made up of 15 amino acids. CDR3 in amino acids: CASSQATGTGVGYTF. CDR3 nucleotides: TGTGCCAGCAGCCAAGCCACCGGGACAGGGGTCGGCTACACCTTC.

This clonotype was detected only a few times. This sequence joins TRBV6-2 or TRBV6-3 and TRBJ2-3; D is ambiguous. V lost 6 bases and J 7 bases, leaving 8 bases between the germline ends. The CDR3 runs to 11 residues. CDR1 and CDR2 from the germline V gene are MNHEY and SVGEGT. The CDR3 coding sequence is TGTGCCAGCAGCCATACCCATACGCAGTATTTT. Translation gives CASSHTHTQYF.

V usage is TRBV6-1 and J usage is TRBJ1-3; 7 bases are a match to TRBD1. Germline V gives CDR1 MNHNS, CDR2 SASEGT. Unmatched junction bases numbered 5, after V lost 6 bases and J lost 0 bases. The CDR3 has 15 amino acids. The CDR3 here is CASRMGQTSGNTIYF. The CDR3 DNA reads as TGTGCCAGCAGGATGGGACAGACCTCTGGAAACACCATATATTTT.